This is a list of T cell receptor beta chains from one sample in a study of metastatic and nonmetastatic thyroid tumors. TCRdb reanalyzed the PCR reads with MiXCR. Of over 7,000 clones in the sample, around a third were seen once. Specimen: tumor tissue. The source of these receptors is a female donor with papillary thyroid cancer or a benign thyroid nodule (not recorded which). Some clones in this sample may be carry-over from other donors' samples. The conserved cysteine and the conserved F or W are not part of the CDR3 here. Not every row has a clone size; where given, it reads once, few, many or a size class.

>NA|TRBV27
ASSLSRTSGRVYEQY
>NA|TRBV28
ASRIQDHSGNTIY
>NA|TRBV11-2
ASSLTGETQY
>few|TRBV6-1
ASSEGVGASSKEQF
>NA|TRBV2
ASSSLGHLSQPQH
>medium-sized|TRBV9
ASSASGRVGNEQF
>many|TRBV28
ASSFRTSGSKKQY
>NA|TRBV12-3/TRBV12-4
ASSPGPSGYEQY
>NA|TRBV12-3/TRBV12-4
ASTLGGHEQY
>NA|TRBV20-1
SAQGPLGDEQY
>NA|TRBV6-1
ASRRLDREDGYT
>few|TRBV6-1
ASSSRTGSPGELF
>NA|TRBV2
ASRVERVQF
>few|TRBV6-1
ASTGGALGNQPQH
>NA|TRBV12-3/TRBV12-4
ASSLALASRGEQY
>few|TRBV12-3/TRBV12-4
ASSLGPASEQF
>NA|TRBV2
ASSHTDTQY
>few|TRBV10-1
ASSECGTGGSSYNSPLH
>medium-sized|TRBV25-1
ASTAGDTIY
>few|TRBV28
ASSLGGSPLH
>few|TRBV20-1
SVIGQGSSYEQY
>NA|TRBV11-2
ASSFGTSGRTFTDTQY
>few|TRBV6-2/TRBV6-3
ASSPSRTGFGSPLH
>NA|TRBV20-1
SAVKGGSIDYGYT
>NA|TRBV6-1
ASSERGRVNNYGYT
>NA|TRBV4-1
ASSHASPGQGYGYT
>many|TRBV11-1
ASSSNPRDMSSYEQY
>NA|TRBV11-2
ASSYGGLGEKLF
>NA|TRBV7-2
ASSLAGGGNYGYT
>NA|TRBV18
ASSQTASGVQPQH
>medium-sized|TRBV4-1
ASSQVSSGWETQY
>few|TRBV6-2/TRBV6-3
ASRYYPGGAYYGYT
>NA|TRBV5-1
ASSFTGNTIY
>NA|TRBV2
ASSDSGGATDTQY
>many|TRBV28
ASSPGGRDYNEQF
>NA|TRBV19
ASSSGQTVTGELF
>NA|TRBV7-8
ASSLAWKAGKGTIY
>NA|TRBV20-1
SARAGEGFYEQY
>few|TRBV6-1
ASSVGPLSYEQY
>few|TRBV6-1
ASSVLGTSGETQY
>few|TRBV28
ASSAGGITEAF
>few|TRBV2
ASRWELNTEAF
>few|TRBV7-6
ASSFLTGDGGNEQF
>few|TRBV12-3/TRBV12-4
ASSGLAGTYEQY
>few|TRBV28
ASSTGQGGAEQY
>few|TRBV12-3/TRBV12-4
ASSFTQGWGYT
>few|TRBV28
ASSSTGTGGLDTQY
>NA|TRBV28
ASSFNRGGYS
>NA|TRBV4-2
ASSPGTGSRNEQF
>NA|TRBV27
ASSLGENYGYT
>medium-sized|TRBV6-1
ASNLDTHTGELF
>NA|TRBV30
AWSPGSNYGYT
>few|TRBV19
ASSMTRGAF